This TCR beta chain originates from a study of blood T cell repertoires in COVID-19. Using immunoSEQ multiplex PCR, the repertoire was profiled, and TCRdb retains in-frame clones only, with some absent. The table has about 46,000 clones, about 87% seen once. The CDR3 has 17 residues. Germline-derived CDR1 and CDR2 are SGHTA and FQGTGA. V was shortened by 2 bases and J by 0 bases, with 11 bases between the two germline ends. This TCR was sampled from a human donor in a cohort sampled during active COVID-19. The rearrangement uses TRBV7-3 and TRBJ2-6; weak D call: TRBD1 (5 bases). Input material: peripheral blood. The CDR3 DNA is TGTGCCAGCAGCTTAGGACATCTCCCCTCTGGGGCCAACGTCCTGACTTTC. Translated, it gives CASSLGHLPSGANVLTF.